This TCR beta chain was identified during a study of T-cell memory formation after mild COVID-19. The germline V gene encodes CDR1 LNHDA and CDR2 SQIVND (reference sequence). The CDR3 totals 17 residues. The V gene end was trimmed by 4 bases and the J gene end by 4 bases; junction bases not matched to a gene: 10. Turning to this clonotype: Its specificity is unknown.

Study outcomes and limitations: Later expanders leaned toward CD4+, whereas clones contracting from day 15 to 85 were balanced CD4/CD8.

TCRdb processed the 5' RACE reads anew with MiXCR; each CDR3 protein has one entry. The sample yields roughly 620,000 distinct CDR3 sequences, roughly 18% seen once. This receptor was taken from an adult woman who had mild COVID-19 (a few samples of this study predate the infection). Cell type and time point are not known. Sequencing was carried out using PBMCs or a T cell subset sorted from them (not recorded which). The chain has TRBV19 and TRBJ2-5; 12 nucleotides match TRBD2. Here the CDR3 DNA reads TGTGCCAGTAGTAAGGCTAGCGGGGGGGCCGGGCGAGAGACCCAGTACTTC. Its protein product is CASSKASGGAGRETQYF.